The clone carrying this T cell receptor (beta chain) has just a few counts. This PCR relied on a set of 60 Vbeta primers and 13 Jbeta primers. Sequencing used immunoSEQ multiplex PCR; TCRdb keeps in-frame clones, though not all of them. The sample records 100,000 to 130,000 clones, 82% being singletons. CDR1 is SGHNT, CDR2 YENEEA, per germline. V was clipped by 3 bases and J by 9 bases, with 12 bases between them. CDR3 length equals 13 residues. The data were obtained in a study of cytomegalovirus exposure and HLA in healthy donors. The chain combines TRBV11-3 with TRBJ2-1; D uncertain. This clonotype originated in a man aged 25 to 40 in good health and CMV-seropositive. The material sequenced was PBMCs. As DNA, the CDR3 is TGTGCCAGCAGCTTTTCCACGAGAGGTGAGCAGTTCTTC. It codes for CASSFSTRGEQFF.